This TCR beta chain was documented in a study of blood T cell repertoires in COVID-19. CDR3 length: 15 residues. Trimming stripped 1 base from V and 2 bases from J, with 11 bases between. Germline-derived CDR1 and CDR2 are SGDLS and YYNGEE. Per the original methods: For nucleated cells, counts were estimated from reference gene primer amplification. Profiling relied on immunoSEQ multiplex PCR, and the TCRdb table lists in-frame clones only, not all of them. The V and J calls and clone size are taken from that table; D and trimming were inferred from the DNA. The sample has about 270,000 clones, around 88% seen once.

The sequence derives from a woman between 65 and 79 years old with COVID-19, enrolled during active disease. The material sequenced was peripheral blood. This chain connects TRBV9 to TRBJ2-3; tentatively, D is TRBD2 (6 bases). The CDR3 DNA reads TGTGCCAGCAGCGTAAGGTCGGGAGACACAGATACGCAGTATTTT. Its translation: CASSVRSGDTDTQYF.